This TCR beta chain was identified in a study of T cell clonotyping in hematopoietic cell transplantation. Whole-study results and caveats: At the given depth, recipient repertoires were over 95% de novo clonotypes.

A note on this clone: What it recognizes is unknown.

The CDR3 runs to 16 residues. V was pared by 8 bases and J by 5 bases, with 13 bases of the junction left unmatched. Germline CDR1 is LNHDA and CDR2 is SQIVND (reference sequence). The protocol was immunoSEQ multiplex PCR, while the TCRdb copy is restricted to in-frame clones and leaves out a portion. Here the sample spans tens of thousands of clones, about 96% being singletons. The chain combines TRBV19 with TRBJ1-5; 9 bases are shared with TRBD1. Sequenced sample: peripheral blood mononuclear cells. This clonotype was sampled from a man in his thirties or forties in good health. Some clones in this sample may be carry-over from other donors' samples. For the CDR3, the DNA is TGTGCCAGTGCCGAGCTGGGGACAGGGCTTGATCAGCCCCAGCATTTT. This codes for CASAELGTGLDQPQHF.